This entry concerns a single TCR beta chain. This record comes from a study of Tregs in tolerant kidney transplant recipients. Some clones are missing from TCRdb's copy, which holds only in-frame ones; the method was immunoSEQ multiplex PCR. The table has tens of thousands of clones, about 83% seen once. With 5 bases clipped from V and 2 bases from J, the junction kept 11 bases outside the gene matches. The V gene's germline CDR1 is SGHAT and CDR2 FQNNGV. The CDR3 length is 16 residues. The chain couples TRBV11-2 to TRBJ2-7; 8 bases agree with TRBD2. The sample consisted of CD4+ T cells from blood. The receptor's source is a human donor in good health. The CDR3 DNA sequence: TGTGCCAGCAGCCCAACACCGGGAGGGGTGCCCTACGAGCAGTACTTC. It is translated as CASSPTPGGVPYEQYF.